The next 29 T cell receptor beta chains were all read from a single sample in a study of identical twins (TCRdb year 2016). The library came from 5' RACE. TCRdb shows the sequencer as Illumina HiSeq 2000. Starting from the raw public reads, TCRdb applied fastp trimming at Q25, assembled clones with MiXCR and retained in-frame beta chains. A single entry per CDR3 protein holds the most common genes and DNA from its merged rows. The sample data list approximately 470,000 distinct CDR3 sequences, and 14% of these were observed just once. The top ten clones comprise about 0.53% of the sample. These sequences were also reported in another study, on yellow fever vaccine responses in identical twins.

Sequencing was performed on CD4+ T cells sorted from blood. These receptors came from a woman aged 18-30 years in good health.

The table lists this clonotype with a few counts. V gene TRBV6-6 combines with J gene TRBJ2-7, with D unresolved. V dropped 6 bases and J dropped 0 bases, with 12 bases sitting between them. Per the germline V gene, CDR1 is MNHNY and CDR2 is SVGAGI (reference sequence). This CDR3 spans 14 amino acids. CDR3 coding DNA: TGTGCCAGCAGAGTGACGGCTAGCTCCTACGAGCAGTACTTC. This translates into CASRVTASSYEQYF.

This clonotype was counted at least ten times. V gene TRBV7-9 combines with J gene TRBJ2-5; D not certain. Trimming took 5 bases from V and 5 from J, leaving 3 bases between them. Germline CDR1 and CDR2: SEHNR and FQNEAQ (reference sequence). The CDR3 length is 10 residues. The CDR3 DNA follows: TGTGCCAGCAGCCTCGAGACCCAGTACTTC. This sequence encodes CASSLETQYF.

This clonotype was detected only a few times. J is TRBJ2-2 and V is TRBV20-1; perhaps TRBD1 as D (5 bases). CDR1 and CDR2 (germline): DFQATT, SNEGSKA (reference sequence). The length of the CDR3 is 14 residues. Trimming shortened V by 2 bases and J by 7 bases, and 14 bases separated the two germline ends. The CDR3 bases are TGCAGTGCTAGATCCCGGTGGGGCGACGGGGAGCTGTTTTTT. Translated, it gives CSARSRWGDGELFF.

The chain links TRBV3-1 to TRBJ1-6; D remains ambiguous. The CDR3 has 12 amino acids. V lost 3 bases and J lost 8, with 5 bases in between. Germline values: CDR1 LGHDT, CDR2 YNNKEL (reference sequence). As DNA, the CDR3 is TGTGCCAGCAGCCACGGGGATTCACCCCTCCACTTT. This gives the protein CASSHGDSPLHF.

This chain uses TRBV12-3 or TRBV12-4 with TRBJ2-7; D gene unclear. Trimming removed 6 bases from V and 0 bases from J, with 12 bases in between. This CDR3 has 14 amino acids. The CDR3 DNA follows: TGTGCCAGCAGACACAGCCAGCCCTCCTACGAGCAGTACTTC. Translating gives CASRHSQPSYEQYF.

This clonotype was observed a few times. The chain's CDR3 is CASRSGTSLFPEQFF. DNA of the CDR3: TGTGCCAGCAGGTCCGGGACTAGCCTCTTTCCTGAGCAGTTCTTC. V is TRBV6-2 or TRBV6-3 and J is TRBJ2-1, with 9 bases matching TRBD2. J gave up 9 bases and V 6 bases, and 12 bases lay outside the gene matches. Germline V gene data show CDR1 as MNHEY and CDR2 as SVGEGT. This CDR3 region has 15 residues.

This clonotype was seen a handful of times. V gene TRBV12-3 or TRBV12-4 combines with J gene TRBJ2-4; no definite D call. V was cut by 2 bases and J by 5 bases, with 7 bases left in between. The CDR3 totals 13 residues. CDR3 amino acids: CASSLISQNIQYF. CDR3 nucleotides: TGTGCCAGCAGTTTAATAAGCCAAAACATTCAGTACTTC.

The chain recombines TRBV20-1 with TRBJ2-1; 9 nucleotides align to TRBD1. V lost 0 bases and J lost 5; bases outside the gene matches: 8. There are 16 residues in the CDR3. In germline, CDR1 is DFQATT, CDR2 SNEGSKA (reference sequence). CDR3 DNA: TGCAGTGCTAGAGATTACGGGACAGGGATCCACAATGAGCAGTTCTTC. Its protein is CSARDYGTGIHNEQFF.

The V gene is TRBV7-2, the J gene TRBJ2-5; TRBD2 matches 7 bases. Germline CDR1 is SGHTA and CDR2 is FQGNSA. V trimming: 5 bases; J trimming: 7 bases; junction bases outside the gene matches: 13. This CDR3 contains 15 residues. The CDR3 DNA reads TGTGCCAGCAGCCCTACTACTAGCGAGGCGCGGACCCAGTACTTC. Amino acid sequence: CASSPTTSEARTQYF.

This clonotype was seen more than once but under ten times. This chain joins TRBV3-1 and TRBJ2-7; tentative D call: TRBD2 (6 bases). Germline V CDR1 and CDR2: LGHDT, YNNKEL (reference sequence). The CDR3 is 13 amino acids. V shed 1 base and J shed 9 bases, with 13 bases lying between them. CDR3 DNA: TGTGCCAGCAGCCAAGGGGACTTATTCGTGCAGTACTTC. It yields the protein CASSQGDLFVQYF.

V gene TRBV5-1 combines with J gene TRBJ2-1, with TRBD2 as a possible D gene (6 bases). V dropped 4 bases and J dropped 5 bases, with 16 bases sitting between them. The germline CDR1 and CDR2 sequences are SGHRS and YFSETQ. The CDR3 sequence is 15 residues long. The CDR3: CASSTPGLANNEQFF. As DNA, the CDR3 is TGCGCCAGCAGCACCCCGGGACTCGCCAACAATGAGCAGTTCTTC.

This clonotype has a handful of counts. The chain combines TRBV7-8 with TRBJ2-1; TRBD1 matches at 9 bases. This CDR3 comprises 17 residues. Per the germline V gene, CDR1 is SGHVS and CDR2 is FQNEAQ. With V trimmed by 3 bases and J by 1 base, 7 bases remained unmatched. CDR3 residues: CASSFAQGASSYNEQFF. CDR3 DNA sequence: TGTGCCAGCAGCTTTGCACAGGGGGCAAGTTCCTACAATGAGCAGTTCTTC.

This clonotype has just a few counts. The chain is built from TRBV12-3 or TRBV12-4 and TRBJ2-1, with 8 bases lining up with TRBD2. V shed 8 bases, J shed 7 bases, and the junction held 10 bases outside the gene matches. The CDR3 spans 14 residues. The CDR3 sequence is CASAVGGRSNEQFF. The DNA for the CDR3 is TGTGCCAGCGCTGTGGGCGGGAGGTCTAATGAGCAGTTCTTC.

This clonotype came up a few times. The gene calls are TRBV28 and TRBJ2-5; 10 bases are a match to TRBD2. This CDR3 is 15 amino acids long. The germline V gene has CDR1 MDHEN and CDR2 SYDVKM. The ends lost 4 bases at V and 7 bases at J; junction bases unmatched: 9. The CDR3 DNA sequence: TGTGCCAGCAGTTCGGGGACTAGCGCCTCGTGGACCCAGTACTTC. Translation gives CASSSGTSASWTQYF.

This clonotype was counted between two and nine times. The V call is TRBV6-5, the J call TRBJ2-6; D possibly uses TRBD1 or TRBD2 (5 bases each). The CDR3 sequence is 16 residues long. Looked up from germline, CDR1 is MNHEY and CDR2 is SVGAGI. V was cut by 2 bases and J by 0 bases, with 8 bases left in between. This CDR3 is CASSYRGVSGANVLTF. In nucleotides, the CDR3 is TGTGCCAGCAGTTACAGGGGAGTCTCTGGGGCCAACGTCCTGACTTTC.

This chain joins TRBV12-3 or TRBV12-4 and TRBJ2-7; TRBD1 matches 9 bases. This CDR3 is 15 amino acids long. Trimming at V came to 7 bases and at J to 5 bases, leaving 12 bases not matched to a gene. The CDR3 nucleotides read TGTGCCAGCACCCCCTCGGGGACAGGGTTCCACGAGCAGTACTTC. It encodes CASTPSGTGFHEQYF.

CDR3 residues: CASSVVFGDLFRGYTF. The CDR3 coding sequence is TGTGCCAGCAGTGTGGTGTTTGGGGACCTATTTCGTGGCTACACCTTC. The chain links TRBV6-1 to TRBJ1-2, with D perhaps matching TRBD1 (5 bases). The CDR3 has 16 amino acids. Germline V gives CDR1 MNHNS, CDR2 SASEGT. V gave up 4 bases and J gave up 7 bases, with 22 bases separating them.

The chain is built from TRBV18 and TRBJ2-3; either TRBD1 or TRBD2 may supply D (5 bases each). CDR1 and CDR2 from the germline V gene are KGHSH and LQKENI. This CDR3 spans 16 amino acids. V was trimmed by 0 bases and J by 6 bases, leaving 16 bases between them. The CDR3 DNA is TGTGCCAGCTCACCACCGGGACGTTTACCTGGGGATACGCAGTATTTT. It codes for CASSPPGRLPGDTQYF.

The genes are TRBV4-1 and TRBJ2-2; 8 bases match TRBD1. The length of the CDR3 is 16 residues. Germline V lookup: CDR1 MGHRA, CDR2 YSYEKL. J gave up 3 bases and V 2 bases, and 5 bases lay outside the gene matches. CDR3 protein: CASSQTGQGDTGELFF. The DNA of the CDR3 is TGCGCCAGCAGCCAAACAGGACAGGGTGACACCGGGGAGCTGTTTTTT.

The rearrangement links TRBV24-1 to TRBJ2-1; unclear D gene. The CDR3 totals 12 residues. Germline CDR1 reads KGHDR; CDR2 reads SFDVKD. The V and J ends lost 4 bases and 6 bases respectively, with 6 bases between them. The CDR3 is CATSERLNEQFF. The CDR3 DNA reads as TGTGCCACCAGTGAACGTCTCAATGAGCAGTTCTTC.

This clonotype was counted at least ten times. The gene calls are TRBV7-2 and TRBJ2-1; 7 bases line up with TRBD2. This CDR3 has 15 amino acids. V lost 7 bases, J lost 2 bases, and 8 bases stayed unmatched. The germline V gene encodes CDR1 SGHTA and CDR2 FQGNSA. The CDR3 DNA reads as TGTGCCAGCAATAGAATCGGGACTACCTACAATGAGCAGTTCTTC. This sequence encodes CASNRIGTTYNEQFF. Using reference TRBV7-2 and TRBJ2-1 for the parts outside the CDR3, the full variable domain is GAGVSQSPSNKVTEKGKDVELRCDPISGHTALYWYRQSLGQGLEFLIYFQGNSAPDKSGLPSDRFSAERTGGSVSTLTIQRTQQEDSAVYLCASNRIGTTYNEQFFGPGTRLTVL.

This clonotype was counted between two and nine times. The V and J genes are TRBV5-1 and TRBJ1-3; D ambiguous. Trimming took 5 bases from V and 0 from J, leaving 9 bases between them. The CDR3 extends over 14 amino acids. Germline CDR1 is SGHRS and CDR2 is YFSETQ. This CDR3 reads CASRSPGSGNTIYF. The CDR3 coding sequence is TGCGCCAGCAGATCTCCCGGCTCTGGAAACACCATATATTTT.

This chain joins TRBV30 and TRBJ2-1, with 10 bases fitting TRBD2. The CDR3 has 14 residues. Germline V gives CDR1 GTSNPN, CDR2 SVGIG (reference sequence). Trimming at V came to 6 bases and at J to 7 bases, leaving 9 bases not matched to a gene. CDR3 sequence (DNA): TGTGCCTGCGTCCTAGCGGGAGTTCTTAATGAGCAGTTCTTC. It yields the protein CACVLAGVLNEQFF.

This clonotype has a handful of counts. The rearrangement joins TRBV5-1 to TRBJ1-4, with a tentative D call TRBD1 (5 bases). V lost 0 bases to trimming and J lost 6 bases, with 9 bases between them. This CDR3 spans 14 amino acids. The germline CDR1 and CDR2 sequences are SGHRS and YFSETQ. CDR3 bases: TGCGCCAGCAGCTTGGGGGACCTTCATGAAAAACTGTTTTTT. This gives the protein CASSLGDLHEKLFF.

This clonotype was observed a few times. For the CDR3, the DNA is TGTGCCAGCAGCCTAGGGACAGGGAGGACGGGGCAAGAGACCCAGTACTTC. Translating it yields CASSLGTGRTGQETQYF. The rearrangement uses TRBV7-2 and TRBJ2-5, with 9 positions matching TRBD1. Germline trimming cut 5 bases from V and 2 bases from J; bases unmatched to any gene: 12. Germline-derived CDR1 and CDR2 are SGHTA and FQGNSA. This CDR3 is built from 17 residues. The full variable domain, with the rest looked up from reference TRBV7-2 and TRBJ2-5, is GAGVSQSPSNKVTEKGKDVELRCDPISGHTALYWYRQSLGQGLEFLIYFQGNSAPDKSGLPSDRFSAERTGGSVSTLTIQRTQQEDSAVYLCASSLGTGRTGQETQYFGPGTRLLVL.

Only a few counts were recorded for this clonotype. In DNA form, the CDR3 reads TGCAGCGTGGATACTACTGGACAGGGGAGCACTGAAGCTTTCTTT. Amino acid sequence: CSVDTTGQGSTEAFF. V usage is TRBV29-1 and J usage is TRBJ1-1, with 9 bases matching TRBD1. This CDR3 is 15 amino acids long. The germline V gene has CDR1 SQVTM and CDR2 ANQGSEA. The V and J ends lost 6 bases and 4 bases, in that order; junction bases with no gene match: 12.

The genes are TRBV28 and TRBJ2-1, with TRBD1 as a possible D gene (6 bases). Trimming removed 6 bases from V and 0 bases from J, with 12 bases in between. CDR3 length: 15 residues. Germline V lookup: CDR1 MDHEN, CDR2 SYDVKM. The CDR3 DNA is TGTGCCAGCAGGACCGACAGGCTCTCCTACAATGAGCAGTTCTTC. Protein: CASRTDRLSYNEQFF.

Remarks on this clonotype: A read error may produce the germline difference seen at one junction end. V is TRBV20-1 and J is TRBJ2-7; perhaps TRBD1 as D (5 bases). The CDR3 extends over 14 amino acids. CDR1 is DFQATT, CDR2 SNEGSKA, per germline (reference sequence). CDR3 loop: CIARDPDSSYEQYF. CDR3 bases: TGCATTGCTAGAGATCCCGACAGCTCCTACGAGCAGTACTTC.

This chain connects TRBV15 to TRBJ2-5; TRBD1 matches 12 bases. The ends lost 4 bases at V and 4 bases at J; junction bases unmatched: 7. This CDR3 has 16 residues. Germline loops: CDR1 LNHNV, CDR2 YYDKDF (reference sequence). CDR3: CATSKWDRGLGETQYF. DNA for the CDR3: TGTGCCACCAGCAAGTGGGACAGGGGGCTTGGAGAGACCCAGTACTTC.